These T cell receptor beta chains were read from a single sample in a study of blood T cell repertoires in COVID-19. Produced via immunoSEQ multiplex PCR; TCRdb's table is partial and in-frame only. The sample yields 35,000 to 40,000 clones, 85% to 90% seen once. The sequenced sample was peripheral blood. The source of these receptors is a man between 65 and 85 years old with acute or convalescent COVID-19. CDR3s include the opening cysteine and the closing phenylalanine or tryptophan. The D gene is left open where the match is weak. A clone size is listed for some rows: how often the clone was seen (once, few, many), or a class if it is expanded.

CDR3 protein: CASSATGIGEEKLFF; CDR3 DNA: TGCGCCAGCAGCGCAACAGGGATCGGCGAGGAAAAACTGTTTTTT; V gene: TRBV5-1; clone size: NA; J gene: TRBJ1-4; D gene: NA
CDR3 protein: CASSQAHGRAEKLFF; CDR3 DNA: TGCGCCAGCAGCCAAGCCCATGGCAGGGCTGAAAAACTGTTTTTT; V gene: TRBV4-3; clone size: NA; J gene: TRBJ1-4; D gene: NA
CDR3 protein: CASSLGAQGTDTQYF; CDR3 DNA: TGTGCCAGCAGCTTAGGGGCACAGGGGACAGATACGCAGTATTTT; V gene: TRBV7-9; clone size: NA; J gene: TRBJ2-3; D gene: TRBD1
CDR3 protein: CASSIEGVGTEQYF; CDR3 DNA: TGTGCCAGTAGTATAGAGGGAGTAGGAACCGAGCAGTACTTC; V gene: TRBV19; clone size: once; J gene: TRBJ2-7; D gene: NA
CDR3 protein: CSVERAGGNTIYF; CDR3 DNA: TGCAGCGTTGAAAGGGCAGGGGGAAACACCATATATTTT; V gene: TRBV29-1; clone size: NA; J gene: TRBJ1-3; D gene: NA
CDR3 protein: CASSRKQGVETQYF; CDR3 DNA: TGCGCCAGCAGCCGGAAACAGGGGGTTGAGACCCAGTACTTC; V gene: TRBV5-1; clone size: NA; J gene: TRBJ2-5; D gene: TRBD1
CDR3 protein: CASSPLVQGAHTQYF; CDR3 DNA: TGTGCCAGCTCACCACTTGTACAGGGGGCACATACGCAGTATTTT; V gene: TRBV18; clone size: NA; J gene: TRBJ2-3; D gene: TRBD1
CDR3 protein: CASSLNLQGMTGYTF; CDR3 DNA: TGTGCCAGCAGCCTAAACCTACAGGGGATGACGGGCTACACCTTC; V gene: TRBV7-2; clone size: NA; J gene: TRBJ1-2; D gene: TRBD1
CDR3 protein: CASRPTGSEQYF; CDR3 DNA: TGTGCCAGCAGACCGACAGGGTCCGAGCAGTACTTC; V gene: TRBV12-3/TRBV12-4; clone size: NA; J gene: TRBJ2-7; D gene: TRBD1
CDR3 protein: CASSQEGGSGELFF; CDR3 DNA: TGCGCCAGCAGCCAAGAAGGAGGGTCCGGGGAGCTGTTTTTT; V gene: TRBV4-3; clone size: NA; J gene: TRBJ2-2; D gene: NA